This T cell receptor beta chain derives from a study of OX40 agonist ivuxolimab in advanced cancers. Study as a whole: Participants, approximately 81% male, averaged about 56 years of age, ranging from roughly 23 to 80.

Study-wide results and caveats: Specificity for antigen went undetermined in the expanded peripheral T cells.

As concerns this clone: Its antigen remains unidentified.

V lost 1 base, J lost 0 bases, and 22 bases lay in between. In germline, CDR1 is SGHVS, CDR2 FQNEAQ. The length of the CDR3 is 19 residues. Patients were ineligible given autoimmune disease history or systemic immunosuppression. The assay was immunoSEQ multiplex PCR, and TCRdb's table has in-frame clones only and misses some. The table shows 75,000 to 90,000 clones, with more than 70% occurring only once. The rearrangement joins TRBV7-8 to TRBJ2-7; D may be TRBD1 (6 bases). The TCR was taken from an adult with an advanced solid tumor such as melanoma, head and neck, liver or kidney cancer. The sequencing here drew on CD4+ or CD8+ T cells sorted from blood, taken in a trial of the OX40 agonist ivuxolimab. The CDR3 reads CASSLVVWQGQARSYEQYF. DNA of the CDR3: TGTGCCAGCAGCTTAGTCGTTTGGCAGGGGCAGGCTCGCTCCTACGAGCAGTACTTC.